The 21 T cell receptor beta chains given below trace back to one sample, sequenced in a study of control samples from healthy donors and cancer patients. Generated by immunoSEQ multiplex PCR, the TCRdb table keeps only in-frame clones and is missing some. The table lists approximately 150,000 clones, approximately 96% of them singletons, with approximately 1% in the top ten. Sequencing input: blood. The receptors originated from a woman aged 25 to 39 in good health.

The V gene is TRBV5-4, the J gene TRBJ2-7; 8 bases map to TRBD1. The J segment lost 5 bases and the V segment lost 0 bases, leaving 1 base of the junction unmatched. There are 13 residues in the CDR3. Germline values: CDR1 SGHNT, CDR2 YYREEE (reference sequence). CDR3 sequence reads: CASSLGQGNEQYF. As DNA, the CDR3 is TGTGCCAGCAGCTTGGGACAGGGGAACGAGCAGTACTTC.

The CDR3 here is CASSPAVNTEAFF. The CDR3 DNA follows: TGTGCCAGCTCACCAGCGGTGAACACTGAAGCTTTCTTT. This chain uses TRBV18 with TRBJ1-1; D uncertain. This CDR3 region has 13 residues. Germline loops: CDR1 KGHSH, CDR2 LQKENI. Trimming pared 2 bases from V and 0 bases from J, leaving 4 bases between.

The chain carries TRBV6-5 and TRBJ1-4; 9 bases are shared with TRBD1. The CDR3 loop spans 14 amino acids. Germline V gene sequence: CDR1 MNHEY, CDR2 SVGAGI. After removal of 5 bases from V and 6 bases from J, the junction contained 4 bases not matched to a gene. Here the CDR3 reads CASSPTGGHEKLFF. The CDR3 DNA follows: TGTGCCAGCAGTCCCACAGGGGGCCATGAAAAACTGTTTTTT.

The chain couples TRBV5-1 to TRBJ2-3; 11 nucleotides line up with TRBD1. The V segment lost 0 bases and the J segment 4 bases; nucleotides outside the gene matches: 1. Germline-derived CDR1 and CDR2 are SGHRS and YFSETQ. CDR3 length: 15 amino acids. In DNA form, the CDR3 reads TGCGCCAGCAGCTTGGGGACAGGGGGCGCAGATACGCAGTATTTT. As protein: CASSLGTGGADTQYF. The complete variable domain, with remaining parts taken from reference TRBV5-1 and TRBJ2-3, reads KAGVTQTPRYLIKTRGQQVTLSCSPISGHRSVSWYQQTPGQGLQFLFEYFSETQRNKGNFPGRFSGRQFSNSRSEMNVSTLELGDSALYLCASSLGTGGADTQYFGPGTRLTVL.

The chain uses TRBV19 and TRBJ1-6; TRBD1 might be the D (6 bases). Trimming left V 9 bases short and J 7 bases short, with 16 bases between. Germline-derived CDR1 and CDR2 are LNHDA and SQIVND (reference sequence). There are 14 residues in the CDR3. CDR3 sequence: CASRGGVPNSPLHF. CDR3 nucleotide sequence: TGTGCCAGCCGAGGGGGAGTACCCAATTCACCCCTCCACTTT.

This clone was seen only a few times. The CDR3 is CASSSGLPSLNEQFF. The CDR3, as DNA: TGTGCCAGCAGCTCGGGACTCCCATCCCTCAATGAGCAGTTCTTC. V usage is TRBV6-2 or TRBV6-3 and J usage is TRBJ2-1; tentative D call: TRBD2 (6 bases). This CDR3 spans 15 amino acids. Looked up from germline, CDR1 is MNHEY and CDR2 is SVGEGT. V was cut by 6 bases and J by 6 bases, with 18 bases left in between.

Only one count was recorded for this clone. The genes are TRBV9 and TRBJ2-3; D possibly corresponds to TRBD2 (5 bases). The germline CDR1 and CDR2 sequences are SGDLS and YYNGEE. The ends were cut back, 0 bases at V and 0 bases at J, with 11 bases in the middle. CDR3 length: 16 residues. This CDR3 is CASSVEDFSSTDTQYF. The CDR3 bases are TGTGCCAGCAGCGTAGAGGACTTCTCTAGCACAGATACGCAGTATTTT.

The rearrangement links TRBV4-2 to TRBJ2-1, with 11 bases matching TRBD2. V lost 5 bases, J lost 8 bases, and 8 bases stayed unmatched. The germline V gene has CDR1 LGHNA and CDR2 YNFKEQ. The CDR3 has 15 amino acids. CDR3 bases: TGTGCCAGCAGCACCCTAGCGGGAGGTTTCGATGAGCAGTTCTTC. This encodes CASSTLAGGFDEQFF.

The chain combines TRBV15 with TRBJ1-1; perhaps TRBD1 as D (5 bases). Trimming removed 0 bases at V and 0 bases at J, with 14 bases between. CDR3 length equals 17 residues. Germline CDR1 reads LNHNV; CDR2 reads YYDKDF (reference sequence). CDR3 sequence (DNA): TGTGCCACCAGCAGAGATTTTCGGACATACATGAACACTGAAGCTTTCTTT. This gives the protein CATSRDFRTYMNTEAFF.

V usage is TRBV27 and J usage is TRBJ1-1; D is unclear. V was trimmed by 7 bases and J by 0 bases, leaving 12 bases between them. Germline-derived CDR1 and CDR2 are MNHEY and SMNVEV (reference sequence). The CDR3 contains 14 residues. The DNA of the CDR3 is TGTGCCAGCAAGGGAGGCTTGGTGAACACTGAAGCTTTCTTT. Its protein is CASKGGLVNTEAFF.

The chain uses TRBV4-2 and TRBJ2-2; TRBD2 agrees at 7 bases. Trimming at V came to 1 base and at J to 8 bases, leaving 7 bases not matched to a gene. This CDR3 comprises 15 residues. CDR1 and CDR2 (germline): LGHNA, YNFKEQ. The CDR3 loop is CASSQANAGVGELFF. The DNA for the CDR3 is TGTGCCAGCAGCCAAGCGAACGCGGGAGTTGGGGAGCTGTTTTTT.

The rearrangement links TRBV6-6 to TRBJ1-4; D remains unclear. Deletions cut 2 bases from V and 8 bases from J, with 9 bases between. The CDR3 loop spans 13 amino acids. Germline lookup yields CDR1 MNHNY and CDR2 SVGAGI (reference sequence). As DNA, the CDR3 is TGTGCCAGCAGTTACCCCGGAGGGGAAAAACTGTTTTTT. This gives the protein CASSYPGGEKLFF.

A remark on this clone: One end of the junction is discordant with germline, which a read error may explain. J is TRBJ2-7 and V is TRBV27; D unresolved. The CDR3 has 8 residues. Germline CDR1 is MNHEY and CDR2 is SMNVEV (reference sequence). CDR3 protein: CASSYQTF. In DNA form, the CDR3 reads TGTGCCAGCAGTTATCAAACCTTC.

The chain employs TRBV6-5 and TRBJ2-1; 9 bases are a match to TRBD2. With 6 bases clipped from V and 13 bases from J, the junction kept 7 bases outside the gene matches. The germline gives CDR1 MNHEY, CDR2 SVGAGI. The CDR3 spans 12 residues. Written as DNA, the CDR3 is TGTGCCAGCAGAATTAGCGGGGGACACCAGTTCTTC. It specifies CASRISGGHQFF.

The CDR3 spells CASSDGTRPGTDTQYF. The CDR3 DNA sequence: TGTGCCAGCAGCGATGGGACCCGCCCCGGGACAGATACGCAGTATTTT. The chain is built from TRBV7-9 and TRBJ2-3, with D tentatively TRBD1 or TRBD2 (5 bases each). Germline CDR1 and CDR2: SEHNR and FQNEAQ (reference sequence). The V and J ends lost 5 bases and 3 bases respectively, with 18 bases between them. The CDR3 runs 16 residues.

The chain carries TRBV3-1 (or the pseudogene TRBV3-2) and TRBJ2-7; D is ambiguous. This CDR3 is 14 amino acids long. With 0 bases removed from V and 1 base from J, the gap between germline ends came to 7 bases. Germline assignment: CDR1 LGHDT and CDR2 YNNKEL (reference sequence). The chain's CDR3 is CASSQDRLSYEQYF. The CDR3 nucleotides read TGTGCCAGCAGCCAAGATCGCCTTTCCTACGAGCAGTACTTC.

The J gene is TRBJ1-6, the V gene TRBV4-2, with D maybe TRBD1 (5 bases). This CDR3 has 12 amino acids. CDR1 LGHNA and CDR2 YNFKEQ come from the germline V gene. Trimming pared 4 bases from V and 10 bases from J, leaving 8 bases between. CDR3 coding DNA: TGTGCCAGCAGCCCCGAGGGGTCACCCCTCCACTTT. Translated, it gives CASSPEGSPLHF.

V is TRBV19 and J is TRBJ2-3; perhaps TRBD1 as D (5 bases). Germline lookup yields CDR1 LNHDA and CDR2 SQIVND (reference sequence). V gave up 10 bases and J gave up 5 bases, with 16 bases separating them. The CDR3 loop spans 13 amino acids. The CDR3 here is CATQDTMGDTQYF. The DNA for the CDR3 is TGTGCCACTCAGGACACAATGGGAGATACGCAGTATTTT.

V usage is TRBV4-1 and J usage is TRBJ2-3, with TRBD2 identical over 12 bases. The length of the CDR3 is 19 residues. Germline assignment: CDR1 MGHRA and CDR2 YSYEKL. V gave up 0 bases and J gave up 2 bases; unmatched junction bases: 9. The CDR3 is CASSQDWASGGALTDTQYF. For the CDR3, the DNA is TGCGCCAGCAGCCAAGATTGGGCTAGCGGGGGGGCCCTCACAGATACGCAGTATTTT.

The genes are TRBV27 and TRBJ1-6, with no clear D. Germline CDR1 reads MNHEY; CDR2 reads SMNVEV (reference sequence). Between the trimmed V and J ends, which lost 6 bases and 2 bases, there was a span of 8 bases. This CDR3 contains 14 residues. CDR3 residues: CASRQEAYNSPLHF. Written as DNA, the CDR3 is TGTGCCAGCAGGCAAGAGGCCTATAATTCACCCCTCCACTTT.

This clone was detected once. V is TRBV28 and J is TRBJ1-6; TRBD1 matches at 8 bases. The CDR3 totals 14 residues. The V segment lost 4 bases and the J segment 10 bases; nucleotides outside the gene matches: 6. Germline assignment: CDR1 MDHEN and CDR2 SYDVKM. Written as DNA, the CDR3 is TGTGCCAGCAGTTCCAGACAGGGGCGGTCACCCCTCCACTTT. It is translated as CASSSRQGRSPLHF.